A single T cell receptor beta chain is shown here with its context. It lacks a known antigen. No quality values exist for individual bases; no much larger clone is one base distant. This entry belongs to a study of OX40 agonist ivuxolimab in advanced cancers. About the investigation overall: Ivuxolimab, which targeted the costimulatory receptor OX40 (CD134), was an agonistic, fully human IgG2 monoclonal antibody. The purpose of peripheral TCRbeta sequencing was to test whether ivuxolimab changed TCR sequence diversity and led to clonal T-cell expansion. Intravenous ivuxolimab was administered to patients every 2 weeks at six dose levels: 0.01, 0.1, 0.3, 1.5, 3 and 10 mg/kg. In the dose-escalation cohort, 70% to 85% of patients were male, and the mean age was approximately 60 years, with a range of about 23 to 85. Of the roughly 50 dose-escalation patients, hepatocellular carcinoma was present in some 19, melanoma in around 15, renal cell carcinoma in 9 and head and neck cancer in 9. Prior anti-PD-1, anti-PD-L1 or anti-CTLA-4 therapy was permitted, and approximately 40% of dose-escalation patients had received checkpoint inhibitors. The paper reports the monotherapy dose-escalation portion (N ≈ 52 patients) of the phase I ivuxolimab trial. Partial responses occurred in three dose-escalation patients: two with cutaneous melanoma and one with hepatocellular carcinoma.

The paper as a whole reports these results and caveats: Low levels of normalized T-cell clonal expansion were also shown by some nonresponding patients. Partial responders in the 0.1-3.0 mg/kg groups had among the lowest normalized peripheral clonal expansion, especially among CD8+ T cells. After ivuxolimab, CD8+ T cells had more expanded clones than CD4+ T cells on average. Clonal expansion of both CD4+ and CD8+ blood T cells was observed from baseline to week 6 at doses 0.1 to 3.0 mg/kg. Which antigens the clonally expanded peripheral T cells were specific for was not determined.

Genomic DNA was isolated from the sorted cells so that the TCRbeta CDR3 region could be sequenced. The immunoSEQ Assay was used to sequence the TCRbeta CDR3 regions. As stored in TCRdb, this immuneACCESS dataset retains in-frame rearrangements with V and J assigned. A fraction of the clones does not appear; measured against another copy, unresolved V genes explain less than half of the discrepancy, and the remainder lacks a known reason. The sample contains 55,000 to 70,000 clones, about 80% of them found a single time. The ten largest clonotypes hold about 2% of the sample. CDR1 and CDR2 are drawn from the germline V gene (reference sequence): LNHDA, SQIVND. The CDR3 contains 14 residues, cysteine and phenylalanine counted. Only the CDR3 DNA stays, 42 bases, in frame from base 1. V gives up 6 bases and J gives up 4 bases, and the segment between their germline ends measures 15 bases. Patients with autoimmune disease history or receiving systemic immunosuppression were excluded from the trial. Peripheral blood for TCR sequencing was collected from all dose cohorts at baseline, on cycle 4 day 1, and on cycle 7 day 1. The samples were drawn from a first-in-human, open-label, multicenter phase I dose-escalation trial of ivuxolimab. Adults with locally advanced or metastatic melanoma, renal cell carcinoma, hepatocellular carcinoma or head and neck squamous cell carcinoma were enrolled in the trial. Before TCR sequencing, CD4+ and CD8+ T cells were separately sorted from peripheral blood.

The sequence is built from TRBV19 and TRBJ1-2; possibly the D gene is TRBD1, per 5 matching bases. Sequences were derived from CD4+ or CD8+ T cells sorted from blood, sampled in a trial of the OX40 agonist ivuxolimab. The receptor was isolated from an adult with an advanced solid tumor such as melanoma, head and neck, liver or kidney cancer. The nucleotide sequence is given as TGTGCCAGTAGAAGGGCCCAGGGAGGCTATGGCTACACCTTC. This yields the protein CASRRAQGGYGYTF.